These 16 T cell receptor beta chains originate from one sample sequenced in a study of siplizumab effects on memory and regulatory T cells. Researchers cocultured the mixed lymphocyte reaction cells at 37°C for approximately 6 days. Antigen specificity for these receptors is unknown. Only in-frame clones appear in the TCRdb table, and some are missing; sequencing was by immunoSEQ multiplex PCR. The sample contains roughly 18,000 clones, around half of which appear only once. Specimen: CFSE-low (dividing) CD4+ T cells sorted from an allogeneic mixed lymphocyte reaction. These receptors came from a human donor in good health; the cells came from an allogeneic mixed lymphocyte reaction.

Only a few counts were recorded for this clone. This chain links TRBV12-5 with TRBJ1-1; a possible D gene is TRBD1 (6 bases). Trimming removed 2 bases at V and 5 bases at J, with 12 bases between. The length of the CDR3 is 14 residues. Germline V CDR1 and CDR2: LGHNT, FRNRAP. The CDR3 is CASGLWFQGTEAFF. As DNA, the CDR3 is TGTGCTAGTGGTTTGTGGTTTCAGGGGACTGAAGCTTTCTTT.

This clone was detected only a few times. The chain has TRBV2 and TRBJ1-4, with D unresolved. Trimming left V 7 bases short and J 6 bases short, with 12 bases between. This CDR3 region has 13 residues. The germline gives CDR1 SNHLY, CDR2 FYNNEI. The CDR3, as DNA: TGTGCCAGCAAGGGCGGGAACGATGAAAAACTGTTTTTT. It translates to CASKGGNDEKLFF.

J is TRBJ2-1 and V is TRBV27; 10 nucleotides agree with TRBD2. This CDR3 has 15 amino acids. The ends lost 2 bases at V and 8 bases at J; junction bases unmatched: 6. Per germline, CDR1 MNHEY and CDR2 SMNVEV (reference sequence). The CDR3 sequence is CASSLTASGGHEQFF. CDR3 DNA sequence: TGTGCCAGCAGTTTAACGGCTAGCGGGGGCCATGAGCAGTTCTTC.

J is TRBJ2-7 and V is TRBV2; a weak D match, TRBD1 (5 bases). With 2 bases removed from V and 3 bases from J, the gap between germline ends came to 14 bases. Germline assignment: CDR1 SNHLY and CDR2 FYNNEI. CDR3 length: 15 residues. The CDR3 protein is CASSEPGPQGYEQYF. CDR3 in DNA: TGTGCCAGCAGTGAACCCGGTCCCCAGGGCTACGAGCAGTACTTC. Filled out from reference TRBV2 and TRBJ2-7, the complete variable domain reads EPEVTQTPSHQVTQMGQEVILRCVPISNHLYFYWYRQILGQKVEFLVSFYNNEISEKSEIFDDQFSVERPDGSNFTLKIRSTKLEDSAMYFCASSEPGPQGYEQYFGPGTRLTVT.

This clone appeared once. The chain couples TRBV27 to TRBJ1-2; TRBD1 aligns across 7 bases. The CDR3 totals 15 residues. J was trimmed by 0 bases and V by 3 bases; bases with no gene match: 4. Germline CDR1 and CDR2: MNHEY and SMNVEV (reference sequence). The CDR3 coding sequence is TGTGCCAGCAGTTTCCGACAGGGTGCTAACTATGGCTACACCTTC. Its protein product is CASSFRQGANYGYTF.

The chain joins TRBV2 to TRBJ2-7; TRBD1 aligns across 7 bases. The CDR3 totals 14 residues. V lost 6 bases and J lost 3; bases outside the gene matches: 8. CDR1 is SNHLY, CDR2 FYNNEI, per germline. The DNA for the CDR3 is TGTGCCAGCAGACCGACTTCAGGGGGCTACGAGCAGTACTTC. Its protein product is CASRPTSGGYEQYF.

The CDR3: CASSPTVDYGYTF. CDR3 coding DNA: TGTGCCAGCAGCCCTACAGTGGACTATGGCTACACCTTC. The V and J genes are TRBV9 and TRBJ1-2, with no clear D. The ends were cut back, 4 bases at V and 3 bases at J, with 10 bases in the middle. The germline gives CDR1 SGDLS, CDR2 YYNGEE. This CDR3 is 13 amino acids long.

In its sample, this clone was seen a few times. This chain uses TRBV5-5 with TRBJ2-1; tentative D call: TRBD1 (8 bases). CDR3 length: 17 amino acids. Germline CDR1 SGHKS, CDR2 YYEKEE (reference sequence). V was cut by 0 bases and J by 3 bases, with 16 bases left in between. This CDR3 reads CASSLDPTGGGYNEQFF. The CDR3 DNA sequence: TGTGCCAGCAGCTTGGACCCAACAGGGGGGGGCTACAATGAGCAGTTCTTC.

This clone was observed a few times. The same CDR3 can be traced to other DNA sequences in this sample. This chain connects TRBV27 to TRBJ1-6; D is unresolved. V gave up 4 bases and J gave up 7 bases, with 5 bases separating them. The CDR3 consists of 12 residues. CDR1 and CDR2 (germline): MNHEY, SMNVEV (reference sequence). The CDR3 DNA follows: TGTGCCAGCAGTTCGGGGAATTCACCCCTCCACTTT. Amino acids: CASSSGNSPLHF.

The gene calls are TRBV19 and TRBJ1-1; unclear D gene. The CDR3 contains 15 residues. Germline CDR1 and CDR2: LNHDA and SQIVND (reference sequence). The ends were cut back, 7 bases at V and 3 bases at J, with 18 bases in the middle. The chain's CDR3 is CASTPGSAPDTEAFF. The DNA for the CDR3 is TGTGCCAGTACCCCGGGCAGTGCCCCTGACACTGAAGCTTTCTTT.

The CDR3 coding sequence is TGTGCCAGCAGCTTATTGGGACAGGGGAACACCGGGGAGCTGTTTTTT. Translating it yields CASSLLGQGNTGELFF. The chain recombines TRBV7-9 with TRBJ2-2; 9 positions agree with TRBD1. The CDR3 extends over 16 amino acids. V shed 2 bases, J shed 1 base, and the junction held 2 bases outside the gene matches. In germline, CDR1 is SEHNR, CDR2 FQNEAQ (reference sequence).

The chain couples TRBV2 to TRBJ2-1; 8 bases agree with TRBD2. This CDR3 spans 15 amino acids. Germline CDR1 SNHLY, CDR2 FYNNEI. V was pared by 2 bases and J by 1 base, with 1 base of the junction left unmatched. The CDR3 DNA reads as TGTGCCAGCAGTGAACAGCGGGGGTCCTACAATGAGCAGTTCTTC. Its protein product is CASSEQRGSYNEQFF.

This clone appeared a few times. V usage is TRBV5-1 and J usage is TRBJ2-7, with D perhaps matching TRBD1 (5 bases). The V end was cut by 2 bases, the J end by 0 bases, with 12 bases between. The CDR3 extends over 15 amino acids. Germline CDR1 reads SGHRS; CDR2 reads YFSETQ. The CDR3 is CASSFGWTLSYEQYF. The CDR3 DNA reads TGCGCCAGCAGCTTTGGATGGACACTCTCCTACGAGCAGTACTTC.

Judged by abundance, this clone is medium-sized. The chain joins TRBV9 to TRBJ1-6; 7 bases agree with TRBD1. This CDR3 is built from 16 residues. The germline gives CDR1 SGDLS, CDR2 YYNGEE. V shed 3 bases and J 5 bases; nucleotides not matched to a gene: 8. The CDR3 bases are TGTGCCAGCAGCGAAGGGGGCCCTAGGAATAATTCACCCCTCCACTTT. It translates to CASSEGGPRNNSPLHF. The entire variable domain, with the rest obtained from reference TRBV9 and TRBJ1-6, is as follows: DSGVTQTPKHLITATGQRVTLRCSPRSGDLSVYWYQQSLDQGLQFLIQYYNGEERAKGNILERFSAQQFPDLHSELNLSSLELGDSALYFCASSEGGPRNNSPLHFGNGTRLTVT.

This clone was detected a few times. V is TRBV7-9 and J is TRBJ2-3, with D maybe TRBD1 (5 bases). The V end was cut by 1 base, the J end by 2 bases, with 13 bases between. The germline V gene has CDR1 SEHNR and CDR2 FQNEAQ (reference sequence). This CDR3 has 16 residues. The CDR3 region has the DNA TGTGCCAGCAGCTTAGTAAGGGGCGGAACCACAGATACGCAGTATTTT. Translation: CASSLVRGGTTDTQYF.

Only a few counts were recorded for this clone. The rearrangement uses TRBV20-1 and TRBJ2-1, with D unclear. CDR1 and CDR2 from the germline V gene are DFQATT and SNEGSKA (reference sequence). CDR3 size: 10 residues. V lost 6 bases and J 7 bases, leaving 7 bases between the germline ends. The CDR3 coding sequence is TGCAGTGCCCGGGCTAATGAGCAGTTCTTC. Encoded protein: CSARANEQFF.